This T cell receptor (beta chain) was recovered during a study of blood T cell repertoires in COVID-19. The CDR3 runs to 14 residues. With 1 base removed from V and 9 bases from J, the gap between germline ends came to 15 bases. The germline V gene has CDR1 SGHDN and CDR2 FVKESK. The protocol was immunoSEQ multiplex PCR, while the TCRdb copy is restricted to in-frame clones and leaves out a portion. The repertoire has 150,000 to 200,000 clones, under 80% of them found once; the top ten carry 2.5% to 3.5%. The receptor was isolated from a woman older than 75 with acute or convalescent COVID-19. The rearrangement uses TRBV14 and TRBJ1-2; the D is unclear. The sample comprised peripheral blood. This CDR3 is CASSQVAGFGSYTF. Written as DNA, the CDR3 is TGTGCCAGCAGCCAAGTCGCAGGCTTCGGGAGCTACACCTTC.